This T cell receptor beta chain was found in a study of Ad26.COV2.S vaccination and SARS-CoV-2 variants. Study-wide points: Vaccine recipients posted higher spike-specific TCR breadth than their placebo counterparts. Estimates derived from TCR breadth and depth analyses may have underestimated total T cell responses.

Comment on this clone: Antigen specificity is unknown.

This table comes from immunoSEQ multiplex PCR, and its TCRdb copy is limited to in-frame clones, with some not included. The sample contains about 350,000 clones, approximately 90% of which appear only once. The TCR comes from a human donor who had recovered from COVID-19. Here the sequenced sample was peripheral blood, taken after recovery from COVID-19.

DNA of the CDR3: TGTGCCAGCAGTTACTCTAGGCAGGCCGCGAACACCGGGGAGCTGTTTTTT. Its translation is CASSYSRQAANTGELFF. The chain couples TRBV6-2 or TRBV6-3 to TRBJ2-2; D unclear. V was shortened by 0 bases and J by 0 bases, with 11 bases between the two germline ends. CDR3 length: 17 amino acids. Per germline, CDR1 MNHEY and CDR2 SVGEGT.